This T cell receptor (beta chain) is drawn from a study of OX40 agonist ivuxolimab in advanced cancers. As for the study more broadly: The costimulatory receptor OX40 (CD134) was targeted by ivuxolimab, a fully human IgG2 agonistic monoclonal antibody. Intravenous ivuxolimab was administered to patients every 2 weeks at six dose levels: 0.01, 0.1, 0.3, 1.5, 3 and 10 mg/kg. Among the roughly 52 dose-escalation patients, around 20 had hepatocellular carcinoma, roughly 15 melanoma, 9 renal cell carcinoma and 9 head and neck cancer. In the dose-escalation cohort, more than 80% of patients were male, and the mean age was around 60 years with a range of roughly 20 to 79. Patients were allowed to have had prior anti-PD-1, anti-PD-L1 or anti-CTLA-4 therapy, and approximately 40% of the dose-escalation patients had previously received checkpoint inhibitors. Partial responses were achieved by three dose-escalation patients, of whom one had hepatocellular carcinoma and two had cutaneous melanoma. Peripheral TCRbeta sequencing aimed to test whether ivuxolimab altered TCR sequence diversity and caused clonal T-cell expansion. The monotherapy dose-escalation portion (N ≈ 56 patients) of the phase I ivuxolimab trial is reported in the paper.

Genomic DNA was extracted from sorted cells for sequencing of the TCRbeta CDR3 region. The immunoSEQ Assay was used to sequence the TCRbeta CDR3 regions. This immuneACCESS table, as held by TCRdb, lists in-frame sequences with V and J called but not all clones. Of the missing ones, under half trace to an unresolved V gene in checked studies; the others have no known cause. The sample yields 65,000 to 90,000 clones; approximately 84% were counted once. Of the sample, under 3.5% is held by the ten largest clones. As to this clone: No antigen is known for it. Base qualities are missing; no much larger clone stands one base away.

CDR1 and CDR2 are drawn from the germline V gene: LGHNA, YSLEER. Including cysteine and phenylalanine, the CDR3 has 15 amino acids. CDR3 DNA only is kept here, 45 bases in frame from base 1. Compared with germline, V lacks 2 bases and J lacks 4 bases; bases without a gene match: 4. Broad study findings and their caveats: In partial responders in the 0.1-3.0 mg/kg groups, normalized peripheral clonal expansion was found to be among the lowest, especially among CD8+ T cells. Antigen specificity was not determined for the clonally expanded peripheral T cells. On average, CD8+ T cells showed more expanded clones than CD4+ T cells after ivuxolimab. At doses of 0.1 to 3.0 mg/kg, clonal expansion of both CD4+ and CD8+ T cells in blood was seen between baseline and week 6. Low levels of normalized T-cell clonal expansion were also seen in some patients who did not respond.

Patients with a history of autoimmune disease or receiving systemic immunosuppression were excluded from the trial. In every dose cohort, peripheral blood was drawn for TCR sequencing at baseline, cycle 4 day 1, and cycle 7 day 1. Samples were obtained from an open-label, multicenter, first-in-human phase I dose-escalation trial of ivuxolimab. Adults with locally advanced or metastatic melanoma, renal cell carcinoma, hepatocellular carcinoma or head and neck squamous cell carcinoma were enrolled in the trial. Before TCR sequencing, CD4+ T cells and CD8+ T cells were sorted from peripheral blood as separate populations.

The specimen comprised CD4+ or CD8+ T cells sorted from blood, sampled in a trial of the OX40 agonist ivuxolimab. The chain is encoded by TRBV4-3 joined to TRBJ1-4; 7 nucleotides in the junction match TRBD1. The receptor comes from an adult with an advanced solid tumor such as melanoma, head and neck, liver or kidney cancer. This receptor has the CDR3 CASSQSGQRNEKLFF. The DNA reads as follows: TGCGCCAGCAGCCAATCGGGACAGCGTAATGAAAAACTGTTTTTT.